This TCR beta chain was documented in a study of blood T cell repertoires in COVID-19. V lost 6 bases, J lost 3 bases, and 5 bases stayed unmatched. Per germline, CDR1 MNHEY and CDR2 SVGAGI. This CDR3 has 14 amino acids. This table comes from immunoSEQ multiplex PCR, and its TCRdb copy is limited to in-frame clones, with some not included. The sample lists 120,000 to 150,000 clones, roughly 84% occurring once. The receptor comes from a human donor in a cohort sampled during active COVID-19. The V and J genes are TRBV6-5 and TRBJ2-5; 9 nucleotides match TRBD2. Sequenced material: peripheral blood. CDR3 in DNA: TGTGCCAGCAGCCAGTTAGCGGGAGAAGAGACCCAGTACTTC. This gives the protein CASSQLAGEETQYF.